These 15 T cell receptor beta chains were sequenced from one sample in a study of shared clonotypes between healthy human individuals. TCRdb's copy holds only in-frame clones and misses some; the assay was immunoSEQ multiplex PCR. Here the sample spans 1.5 million to 2.5 million clones, about 94% being singletons. CD45RO-negative cells were positively selected for CCR7, leaving out terminally differentiated effector memory CD45RA+ cells. Sequences were obtained from naive CD8+ T cells sorted from blood. These receptors originate from a young man in good health.

The rearrangement uses TRBV7-9 and TRBJ2-7; possibly TRBD1 for D (5 bases). V lost 4 bases to trimming and J lost 5 bases, with 9 bases between them. Germline values: CDR1 SEHNR, CDR2 FQNEAQ (reference sequence). The CDR3 consists of 12 residues. The CDR3 nucleotides read TGTGCCAGCAGCTATGGGGCCGACGAGCAGTACTTC. Translating it yields CASSYGADEQYF.

About this clone: Other DNA sequences in this sample translate to the same CDR3. The chain links TRBV27 to TRBJ2-7; 9 bases line up with TRBD1. V lost 3 bases to trimming and J lost 1 base; unmatched junction nucleotides: 4. CDR1 MNHEY and CDR2 SMNVEV come from the germline V gene (reference sequence). The length of the CDR3 is 15 residues. CDR3 sequence (DNA): TGTGCCAGCAGTTTCTCCGGGACAGGGTCCTACGAGCAGTACTTC. Protein: CASSFSGTGSYEQYF.

This chain joins TRBV28 and TRBJ2-7, with 8 bases that match TRBD2. This CDR3 has 15 residues. Germline V gene data show CDR1 as MDHEN and CDR2 as SYDVKM. Unmatched junction bases numbered 7, after V lost 2 bases and J lost 4 bases. DNA for the CDR3: TGTGCCAGCAGTTTACGCGGGGGGTCTGAATACGAGCAGTACTTC. This translates into CASSLRGGSEYEQYF.

Of note for this clone: Other nucleotide sequences in the sample specify the same CDR3. The chain recombines TRBV11-3 with TRBJ2-7, with D unclear. The CDR3 has 13 amino acids. Trimming cost V 1 base and J 1 base, with 5 bases left between them. The germline CDR1 and CDR2 sequences are SGHNT and YENEEA. The CDR3, as DNA: TGTGCCAGCAGCTTAGGCGGATCCTACGAGCAGTACTTC. As protein: CASSLGGSYEQYF.

This chain joins TRBV4-3 and TRBJ2-1; D may be TRBD1 or TRBD2 (6 bases each). Deletions cut 0 bases from V and 1 base from J, with 10 bases between. The CDR3 runs 16 residues. Germline V gene sequence: CDR1 LGHNA, CDR2 YSLEER. CDR3 protein: CASSQDRGESYNEQFF. DNA for the CDR3: TGCGCCAGCAGCCAAGATAGGGGGGAATCCTACAATGAGCAGTTCTTC.

The genes are TRBV4-1 and TRBJ1-2, with a tentative D call TRBD1 (6 bases). Germline V gives CDR1 MGHRA, CDR2 YSYEKL. Trimming left V 4 bases short and J 6 bases short, with 15 bases between. This CDR3 spans 14 amino acids. CDR3: CASSPSGGRDGYTF. The CDR3 nucleotides read TGCGCCAGCAGCCCCTCCGGGGGGCGCGATGGCTACACCTTC.

This chain connects TRBV5-1 to TRBJ2-7; 9 nucleotides align to TRBD1. Germline loops: CDR1 SGHRS, CDR2 YFSETQ. The trim removed 2 bases at V and 6 bases at J, leaving 6 bases unmatched. The CDR3 loop spans 14 amino acids. The CDR3 DNA reads TGCGCCAGCAGCTTCGGACAGGGGATCGGCGAGCAGTACTTC. Its translation is CASSFGQGIGEQYF.

This clone was recorded a few times. The CDR3: CAWSVQPNTEAFF. The CDR3 region has the DNA TGTGCCTGGAGTGTACAGCCGAACACTGAAGCTTTCTTT. V usage is TRBV30 and J usage is TRBJ1-1; no firm D call. Germline assignment: CDR1 GTSNPN and CDR2 SVGIG (reference sequence). CDR3 length: 13 residues. Trimming removed 0 bases at V and 1 base at J, with 6 bases between.

Notes on this clone: This CDR3 is also generated by other DNA sequences in the sample. This chain connects TRBV5-6 to TRBJ2-7; D might be TRBD1 (6 bases). The CDR3 has 13 amino acids. Per the germline V gene, CDR1 is SGHDT and CDR2 is YYEEEE. With 3 bases removed from V and 4 bases from J, the gap between germline ends came to 11 bases. This CDR3 is CASSSGQLYEQYF. The CDR3 DNA follows: TGTGCCAGCAGCTCAGGACAGCTTTACGAGCAGTACTTC.

The rearrangement links TRBV18 to TRBJ2-7; 10 bases map to TRBD1. Per germline, CDR1 KGHSH and CDR2 LQKENI. This CDR3 contains 14 residues. V was pared by 3 bases and J by 6 bases, with 5 bases of the junction left unmatched. DNA for the CDR3: TGTGCCAGCTCACCCCCCGGGACAGGGGCCGAGCAGTACTTC. This gives the protein CASSPPGTGAEQYF.

In regard to this clone: An end of the junction does not agree with germline; a read error may underlie this. This chain links TRBV2 with TRBJ2-1; D unresolved. The V gene's germline CDR1 is SNHLY and CDR2 FYNNEI. This CDR3 is 13 amino acids long. The CDR3 DNA sequence: TGTGCCAGCTCGTGGACGGATAACAATGGGCAGTTCTTC. Its translation is CASSWTDNNGQFF.

The CDR3 DNA is TGTGCCAGCAGCCCTACCGGGACAGGGTCACCCCTCCACTTT. The encoded protein is CASSPTGTGSPLHF. V and J are TRBV5-6 and TRBJ1-6, with 9 bases that match TRBD1. J lost 10 bases, V lost 4 bases, and 6 bases had no gene match. The V gene's germline CDR1 is SGHDT and CDR2 YYEEEE. The CDR3 runs to 14 residues.

For this clone: Other DNA sequences in this sample translate to the same CDR3. The J gene is TRBJ2-1, the V gene TRBV5-6; D is unresolved. Germline-derived CDR1 and CDR2 are SGHDT and YYEEEE. Trimming took 4 bases from V and 10 from J, leaving 9 bases between them. This CDR3 region has 11 residues. CDR3 sequence (DNA): TGTGCCAGCAGCCTCGCAGAGGAGCAGTTCTTC. This codes for CASSLAEEQFF. Filled out from reference TRBV5-6 and TRBJ2-1, the complete variable domain reads DAGVTQSPTHLIKTRGQQVTLRCSPKSGHDTVSWYQQALGQGPQFIFQYYEEEERQRGNFPDRFSGHQFPNYSSELNVNALLLGDSALYLCASSLAEEQFFGPGTRLTVL.

The CDR3 here is CARLLQGLAAYSIQYF. CDR3 in DNA: TGTGCCCGCCTCCTCCAGGGACTAGCGGCTTATAGCATTCAGTACTTC. J is TRBJ2-4 and V is TRBV5-7; 11 nucleotides match TRBD2. TRBV5-7 is classed as an ORF, of uncertain function. Trimming removed 10 bases from V and 9 bases from J; junction bases left unmatched: 18. The CDR3 is 16 amino acids.

With regard to this clone: Other DNA sequences in this specimen translate into the identical CDR3. The rearrangement uses TRBV9 and TRBJ2-7; D may be TRBD1 (6 bases). The CDR3 loop spans 14 amino acids. CDR1 and CDR2 from the germline V gene are SGDLS and YYNGEE. Trimming pared 0 bases from V and 2 bases from J, leaving 9 bases between. CDR3 in DNA: TGTGCCAGCAGCGTAGGGACAGTTACCTACGAGCAGTACTTC. This translates into CASSVGTVTYEQYF.